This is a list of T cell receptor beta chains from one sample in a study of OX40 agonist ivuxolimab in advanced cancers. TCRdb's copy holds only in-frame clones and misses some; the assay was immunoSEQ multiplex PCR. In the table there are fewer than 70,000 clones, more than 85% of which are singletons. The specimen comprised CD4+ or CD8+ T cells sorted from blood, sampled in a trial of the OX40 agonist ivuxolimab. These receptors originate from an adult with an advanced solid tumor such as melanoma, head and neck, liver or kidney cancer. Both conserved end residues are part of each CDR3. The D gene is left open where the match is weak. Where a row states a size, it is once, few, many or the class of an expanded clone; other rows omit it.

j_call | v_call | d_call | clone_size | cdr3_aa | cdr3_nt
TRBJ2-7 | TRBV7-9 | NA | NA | CASSRATLAYEQYF | TGTGCCAGCAGCCGGGCGACACTAGCCTACGAGCAGTACTTC
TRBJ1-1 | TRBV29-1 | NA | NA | CSVGVAGQAFF | TGCAGCGTTGGCGTTGCAGGCCAAGCTTTCTTT
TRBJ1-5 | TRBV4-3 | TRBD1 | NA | CASSQDAGGDQPQHF | TGCGCCAGCAGCCAAGATGCAGGGGGCGATCAGCCCCAGCATTTT
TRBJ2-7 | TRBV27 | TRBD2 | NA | CASSQVLAGVGYEQYF | TGTGCCAGCAGCCAAGTCCTAGCGGGAGTTGGGTACGAGCAGTACTTC
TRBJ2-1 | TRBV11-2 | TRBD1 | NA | CASSFNRDSSYNEQFF | TGTGCCAGCAGCTTTAACCGGGACAGCTCCTACAATGAGCAGTTCTTC
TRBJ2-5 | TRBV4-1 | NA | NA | CASSQVSSREETQYF | TGCGCCAGCAGCCAAGTTTCTAGCCGGGAAGAGACCCAGTACTTC
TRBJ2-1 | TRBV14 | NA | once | CASSQEAMAGYLYDEQFF | TGTGCCAGCAGCCAAGAAGCAATGGCGGGATACCTGTACGATGAGCAGTTCTTC
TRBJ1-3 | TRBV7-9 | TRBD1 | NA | CASSPGTDSGNTIYF | TGTGCCAGCAGCCCGGGGACAGACTCTGGAAACACCATATATTTT
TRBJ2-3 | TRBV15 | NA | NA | CATSRAFTSGYTDTQYF | TGTGCCACCAGCAGGGCCTTTACTTCCGGCTACACAGATACGCAGTATTTT
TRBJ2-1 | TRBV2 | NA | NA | CASEGLLGPHNEQFF | TGTGCCAGCGAGGGACTGCTGGGACCCCACAATGAGCAGTTCTTC
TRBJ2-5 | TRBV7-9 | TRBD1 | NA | CASSPHRGEGREGTQYF | TGTGCCAGCAGCCCGCACAGGGGGGAAGGCAGGGAAGGGACCCAGTACTTC
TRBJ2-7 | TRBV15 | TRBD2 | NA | CATSRVGSSGSREQYF | TGTGCCACCAGCAGAGTTGGTTCTAGCGGGAGTCGTGAGCAGTACTTC
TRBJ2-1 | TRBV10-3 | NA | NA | CAITTSGQYNEQFF | TGTGCCATCACCACCTCAGGGCAATACAATGAGCAGTTCTTC
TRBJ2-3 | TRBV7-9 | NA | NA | CASSLPAERSPKRGDTQYF | TGTGCCAGCAGCTTACCGGCCGAGCGGAGCCCAAAACGGGGGGATACGCAGTATTTT
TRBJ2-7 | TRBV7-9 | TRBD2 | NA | CASSLVGLADRTYEQYF | TGTGCCAGCAGCTTAGTGGGACTAGCGGATAGAACCTACGAGCAGTACTTC
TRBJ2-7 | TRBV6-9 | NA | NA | CASSYSGVHEQYF | TGTGCCAGCAGTTATTCAGGAGTTCACGAGCAGTACTTC
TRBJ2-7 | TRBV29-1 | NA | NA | CSAVGSFYEQYF | TGCAGCGCGGTGGGGTCCTTCTACGAGCAGTACTTC
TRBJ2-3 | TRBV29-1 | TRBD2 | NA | CSVGGLAGGPSDTQYF | TGCAGCGTTGGGGGATTAGCGGGAGGGCCCTCAGATACGCAGTATTTT
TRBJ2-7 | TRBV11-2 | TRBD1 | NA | CASSWTGGPSYEQYF | TGTGCCAGCAGCTGGACAGGGGGCCCCTCCTACGAGCAGTACTTC
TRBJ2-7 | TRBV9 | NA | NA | CASSAVDRPYEQYF | TGTGCCAGCAGCGCGGTGGACAGACCCTACGAGCAGTACTTC
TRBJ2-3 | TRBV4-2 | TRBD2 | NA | CASSPSLAGSGEGAQYF | TGTGCCAGCAGCCCATCTTTAGCGGGGAGCGGAGAGGGCGCGCAGTATTTT
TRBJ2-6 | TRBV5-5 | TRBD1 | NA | CASSLIFSTGFSSGANVLTF | TGTGCCAGCAGCTTGATATTCTCGACAGGGTTCTCCTCTGGGGCCAACGTCCTGACTTTC
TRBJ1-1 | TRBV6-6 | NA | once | CASSWGLELNTEAFF | TGTGCCAGCAGTTGGGGCTTAGAACTGAACACTGAAGCTTTCTTT
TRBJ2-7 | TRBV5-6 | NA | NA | CASSVGPSGYEQYF | TGTGCCAGCAGCGTAGGACCGTCCGGCTACGAGCAGTACTTC
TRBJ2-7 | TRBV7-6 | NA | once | CASSLKDGRGSYEQYF | TGTGCCAGCAGCTTAAAGGACGGTCGCGGCTCCTACGAGCAGTACTTC
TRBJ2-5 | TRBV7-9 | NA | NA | CASSLEGTGQKTQYF | TGTGCCAGCAGCTTAGAAGGTACAGGGCAAAAGACCCAGTACTTC
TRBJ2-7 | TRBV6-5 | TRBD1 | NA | CASSYLGTVYEQYF | TGTGCCAGCAGTTACTTAGGGACAGTTTACGAGCAGTACTTC
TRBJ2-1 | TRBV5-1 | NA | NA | CASSFWDSTNEQFF | TGCGCCAGCAGCTTTTGGGACTCCACCAATGAGCAGTTCTTC
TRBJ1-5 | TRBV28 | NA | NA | CATLERGAQPQHF | TGTGCCACCTTAGAGCGTGGGGCTCAGCCCCAGCATTTT